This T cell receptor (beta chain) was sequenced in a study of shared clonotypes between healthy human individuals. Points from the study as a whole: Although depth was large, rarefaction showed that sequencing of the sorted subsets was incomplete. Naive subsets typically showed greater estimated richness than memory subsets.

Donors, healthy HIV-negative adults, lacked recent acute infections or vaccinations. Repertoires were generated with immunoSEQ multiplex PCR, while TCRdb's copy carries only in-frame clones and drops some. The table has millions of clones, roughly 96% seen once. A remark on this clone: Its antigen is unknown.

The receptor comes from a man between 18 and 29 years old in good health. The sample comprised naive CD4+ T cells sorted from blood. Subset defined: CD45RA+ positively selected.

CDR3 sequence: CASSLASERSNEQFF. The CDR3 DNA follows: TGTGCCAGCAGCTTGGCTAGCGAAAGGTCCAATGAGCAGTTCTTC. The chain recombines TRBV5-4 with TRBJ2-1; tentatively, D is TRBD2 (6 bases). V lost 0 bases and J 6 bases, leaving 13 bases between the germline ends. The CDR3 spans 15 residues. The germline gives CDR1 SGHNT, CDR2 YYREEE (reference sequence).